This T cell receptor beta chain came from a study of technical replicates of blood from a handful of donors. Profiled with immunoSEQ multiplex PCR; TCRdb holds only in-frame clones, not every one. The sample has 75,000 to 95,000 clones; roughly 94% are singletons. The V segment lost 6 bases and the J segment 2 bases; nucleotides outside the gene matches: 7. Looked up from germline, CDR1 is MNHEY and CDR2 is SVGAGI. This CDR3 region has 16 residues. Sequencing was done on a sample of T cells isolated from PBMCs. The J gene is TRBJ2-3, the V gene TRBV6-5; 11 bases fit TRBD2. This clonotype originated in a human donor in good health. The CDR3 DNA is TGTGCCAGCAGCTACCTAGCGGGGGGCCACACAGATACGCAGTATTTT. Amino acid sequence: CASSYLAGGHTDTQYF.